These 22 T cell receptor beta chains came from one sample sequenced in a study of shared clonotypes between healthy human individuals. TCRdb keeps only in-frame clones here, not all; method: immunoSEQ multiplex PCR. The sample yields around 2,000,000 clones, 85% to 95% seen once. CD45RO-negative CD8 cells positively selected for CCR7 made up the naive population, which excluded terminally differentiated effector memory CD45RA+ cells. Sequences were obtained from naive CD8+ T cells from PBMCs. The source of these receptors is a man in his late teens or twenties in good health. Some clones in this sample may be carry-over from other donors' samples.

The rearrangement links TRBV6-5 to TRBJ2-1; D is possibly TRBD2 (5 bases). The CDR3 runs to 15 residues. Germline assignment: CDR1 MNHEY and CDR2 SVGAGI. With 2 bases removed from V and 2 bases from J, the gap between germline ends came to 10 bases. For the CDR3, the DNA is TGTGCCAGCAGTTACGGGCGGGCTGCCTACAATGAGCAGTTCTTC. Residues: CASSYGRAAYNEQFF.

This chain links TRBV7-9 with TRBJ1-3; 7 nucleotides agree with TRBD1. Looked up from germline, CDR1 is SEHNR and CDR2 is FQNEAQ (reference sequence). The CDR3 contains 14 residues. V shed 4 bases and J 2 bases; nucleotides not matched to a gene: 2. The CDR3 spells CASSSTGTGNTIYF. The CDR3 DNA is TGTGCCAGCAGCTCGACAGGGACTGGAAACACCATATATTTT.

The CDR3: CASSEGQGHQPQHF. In nucleotides, the CDR3 is TGTGCCAGCAGTGAGGGGCAGGGGCATCAGCCCCAGCATTTT. V usage is TRBV2 and J usage is TRBJ1-5, with a possible D match to TRBD1 (6 bases). This CDR3 has 14 amino acids. Germline CDR1 reads SNHLY; CDR2 reads FYNNEI. The ends were cut back, 3 bases at V and 5 bases at J, with 11 bases in the middle.

This rearrangement joins TRBV7-9 to TRBJ1-2; TRBD1 might be the D (5 bases). V lost 5 bases and J 4 bases, leaving 11 bases between the germline ends. The germline V gene encodes CDR1 SEHNR and CDR2 FQNEAQ (reference sequence). The CDR3 covers 13 residues. CDR3 nucleotides: TGTGCCAGCAGCGCGACAGCTACCTATGGCTACACCTTC. This encodes CASSATATYGYTF. The full variable domain, completed using reference TRBV7-9 and TRBJ1-2, is DTGVSQNPRHKITKRGQNVTFRCDPISEHNRLYWYRQTLGQGPEFLTYFQNEAQLEKSRLLSDRFSAERPKGSFSTLEIQRTEQGDSAMYLCASSATATYGYTFGSGTRLTVV.

This clone was counted a single time. The CDR3 bases are TGTGCCAGCAGCTGGGGACCACCTGAGCAGTTCTTC. This encodes CASSWGPPEQFF. The chain has TRBV7-9 and TRBJ2-1; the D gene could be TRBD1 or TRBD2 (5 bases each). Per the germline V gene, CDR1 is SEHNR and CDR2 is FQNEAQ (reference sequence). The CDR3 extends over 12 amino acids. The V end was cut by 4 bases, the J end by 9 bases, with 10 bases between.

The chain couples TRBV13 to TRBJ2-6, with D perhaps matching TRBD2 (6 bases). The CDR3 contains 16 residues. Trimming took off 5 bases at V and 1 base at J, with 12 bases between the two ends. Germline CDR1 and CDR2: PRHDT and FYEKMQ (reference sequence). CDR3 amino acids: CASSVLGGSGANVLTF. The CDR3, as DNA: TGTGCCAGCAGCGTACTCGGGGGATCTGGGGCCAACGTCCTGACTTTC.

The genes are TRBV2 and TRBJ1-4; D is unclear. The CDR3 has 13 residues. V lost 1 base, J lost 12 bases, and 12 bases lay in between. CDR1 and CDR2 from the germline V gene are SNHLY and FYNNEI. CDR3 residues: CASSEVSDWELFF. For the CDR3, the DNA is TGTGCCAGCAGTGAAGTGTCGGACTGGGAACTGTTTTTT.

Note on this clone: In the same sample, other DNA sequences code for this CDR3. CDR3 in DNA: TGTGCCAGCAGTGACTCCACAGGGGGGTCCAATGAGCAGTTCTTC. Translating it yields CASSDSTGGSNEQFF. This sequence joins TRBV6-4 and TRBJ2-1; 8 nucleotides align to TRBD1. CDR1 and CDR2 from the germline V gene are MRHNA and SNTAGT. J lost 6 bases, V lost 0 bases, and 4 bases had no gene match. CDR3 length: 15 amino acids.

For this clone: Other DNA sequences in the same sample also yield this CDR3. This chain joins TRBV7-3 and TRBJ2-1; a weak D match, TRBD2 (5 bases). Germline CDR1 SGHTA, CDR2 FQGTGA. The CDR3 contains 13 residues. Trimming pared 5 bases from V and 7 bases from J, leaving 12 bases between. The CDR3 nucleotides read TGTGCCAGCAGCCCCGGAGGTAGGAATGAGCAGTTCTTC. Amino acid sequence: CASSPGGRNEQFF.

This clone was seen a few times. The chain recombines TRBV5-3 with TRBJ1-1; D is unclear. TRBV5-3 is an ORF, and what it does is uncertain. V was shortened by 1 base and J by 1 base, with 5 bases between the two germline ends. The CDR3 is 13 residues long. CDR3 DNA: TGTGCCAGAAGCTTGCCGGAGAACACTGAAGCTTTCTTT. Encoded protein: CARSLPENTEAFF.

CDR3 nucleotide sequence: TGTGCCAGCAGTACAAGCGGGAGGGCCCAAGAGACCCAGTACTTC. Translated: CASSTSGRAQETQYF. The chain recombines TRBV7-9 with TRBJ2-5; 10 positions agree with TRBD2. Germline CDR1 reads SEHNR; CDR2 reads FQNEAQ (reference sequence). The junction had 5 bases not matched to a gene; V was cut back by 6 bases and J by 1 base. This CDR3 contains 15 residues.

This clone came up once. The chain links TRBV2 to TRBJ1-4, with D possibly being TRBD1 (5 bases). Germline CDR1 is SNHLY and CDR2 is FYNNEI. CDR3 length: 16 residues. V lost 2 bases and J lost 5, with 15 bases in between. The CDR3 is CASSESLGPQNEKLFF. The DNA for the CDR3 is TGTGCCAGCAGTGAAAGCCTGGGGCCTCAGAATGAAAAACTGTTTTTT.

This clone occurred once. J is TRBJ1-1 and V is TRBV4-2; D call uncertain. This CDR3 is 16 amino acids long. The germline CDR1 and CDR2 sequences are LGHNA and YNFKEQ. Between the trimmed V and J ends, which lost 2 bases and 1 base, there was a span of 14 bases. CDR3: CASSQPVRVSNTEAFF. Here the CDR3 DNA reads TGTGCCAGCAGCCAACCCGTCCGGGTTTCGAACACTGAAGCTTTCTTT.

The V call is TRBV11-3, the J call TRBJ2-1; 12 nucleotides line up with TRBD2. The CDR3 runs to 15 residues. V was pared by 5 bases and J by 5 bases, with 4 bases of the junction left unmatched. Germline CDR1 SGHNT, CDR2 YENEEA. The CDR3 loop is CASSARTSGDNEQFF. The CDR3 coding sequence is TGTGCCAGCAGCGCTAGGACTAGCGGGGACAATGAGCAGTTCTTC.

The J gene is TRBJ2-7, the V gene TRBV5-1, with a possible D match to TRBD2 (6 bases). V was cut by 2 bases and J by 5 bases, with 11 bases left in between. The germline gives CDR1 SGHRS, CDR2 YFSETQ. The CDR3 covers 13 residues. The CDR3 region has the DNA TGCGCCAGCAGCTTCGGAGGGTTCAACGAGCAGTACTTC. Encoded protein: CASSFGGFNEQYF.

The chain is built from TRBV9 and TRBJ1-2; D is unclear. The CDR3 contains 14 residues. CDR1 is SGDLS and CDR2 is YYNGEE in the germline V gene. V shed 3 bases and J shed 8 bases, with 17 bases lying between them. The CDR3 spells CASSDWVGEKGYTF. The CDR3 DNA reads as TGTGCCAGCAGCGATTGGGTTGGGGAGAAAGGCTACACCTTC.

This chain connects TRBV9 to TRBJ2-1; 13 nucleotides line up with TRBD2. The CDR3 totals 15 residues. V was clipped by 3 bases and J by 7 bases; unmatched bases: 4. Germline CDR1 reads SGDLS; CDR2 reads YYNGEE. This CDR3 is CASSGGLAGLNEQFF. CDR3 DNA: TGTGCCAGCAGCGGGGGACTAGCGGGGTTGAATGAGCAGTTCTTC. Together with reference TRBV9 and TRBJ2-1, the CDR3 gives the full variable domain: DSGVTQTPKHLITATGQRVTLRCSPRSGDLSVYWYQQSLDQGLQFLIQYYNGEERAKGNILERFSAQQFPDLHSELNLSSLELGDSALYFCASSGGLAGLNEQFFGPGTRLTVL.

Notes on this clone: The same CDR3 arises from other DNA sequences in this sample as well. The V gene is TRBV4-1, the J gene TRBJ1-2, with TRBD1 matching over 7 bases. J gave up 4 bases and V 1 base, and 0 bases lay outside the gene matches. Germline CDR1 and CDR2: MGHRA and YSYEKL. This CDR3 spans 13 amino acids. CDR3 amino acids: CASSQAGGYGYTF. The CDR3 nucleotides are TGCGCCAGCAGCCAAGCAGGGGGCTATGGCTACACCTTC.

With respect to this clone: The sample carries other DNA sequences with the same CDR3. The chain carries TRBV27 and TRBJ1-1; D gene uncertain. The CDR3 totals 13 residues. In germline, CDR1 is MNHEY, CDR2 SMNVEV (reference sequence). V gave up 1 base and J gave up 5 bases, with 8 bases separating them. CDR3 nucleotides: TGTGCCAGCAGTTTATATGCGAGAACTGAAGCTTTCTTT. Encoded protein: CASSLYARTEAFF.

The rearrangement uses TRBV7-2 and TRBJ2-7, with a weak D call TRBD1 (6 bases). Trimming pared 6 bases from V and 1 base from J, leaving 10 bases between. The CDR3 is 13 residues long. From germline, CDR1 is SGHTA and CDR2 FQGNSA. This CDR3 reads CASRTGTSYEQYF. As DNA, the CDR3 is TGTGCCAGCAGGACAGGAACATCCTACGAGCAGTACTTC. Together with reference TRBV7-2 and TRBJ2-7, the CDR3 gives the full variable domain: GAGVSQSPSNKVTEKGKDVELRCDPISGHTALYWYRQSLGQGLEFLIYFQGNSAPDKSGLPSDRFSAERTGGSVSTLTIQRTQQEDSAVYLCASRTGTSYEQYFGPGTRLTVT.

V gene TRBV7-6 combines with J gene TRBJ2-7; 9 bases line up with TRBD1. The V gene's germline CDR1 is SGHVS and CDR2 FNYEAQ. Unmatched junction bases numbered 7, after V lost 5 bases and J lost 5 bases. There are 14 residues in the CDR3. The DNA of the CDR3 is TGTGCCAGCAGCAAAAGGGGGACAGGGAACGAGCAGTACTTC. Its protein product is CASSKRGTGNEQYF.

This clone has only one observation. V gene TRBV28 combines with J gene TRBJ2-7, with 7 bases matching TRBD1. Germline V lookup: CDR1 MDHEN, CDR2 SYDVKM. V trimming: 5 bases; J trimming: 2 bases; junction bases outside the gene matches: 6. The CDR3 length is 14 residues. In DNA form, the CDR3 reads TGTGCCAGCAGTCGCCGGGACAGACCCTACGAGCAGTACTTC. It translates to CASSRRDRPYEQYF.